This T cell receptor (beta chain) derives from a study of cytomegalovirus exposure and HLA in healthy donors. Study observations and caveats: In vitro checks showed that a few CMV-associated chains really do target CMV antigens.

PCR used 60 Vbeta primers and 13 Jbeta primers. TCRdb's copy holds only in-frame clones and misses some; the assay was immunoSEQ multiplex PCR. The sample includes roughly 180,000 clones, 78% of them seen just once. Healthy bone marrow donors formed the donor group. Germline CDR1 SGHRS, CDR2 YFSETQ. This CDR3 spans 15 amino acids. Trimming took 0 bases from V and 9 from J; bases not matched to a gene: 11. On this clone itself: The antigen is not known.

The source is a woman aged 25 to 39 in good health and CMV-seropositive. The material sequenced was PBMCs. The V and J genes are TRBV5-1 and TRBJ2-5, with 7 bases matching TRBD2. In DNA, the CDR3 is TGCGCCAGCAGCTTGGCGTCGGCGGGAGAAACGGCCCAGTACTTC. Translation gives CASSLASAGETAQYF.